The clone carrying this TCR beta chain showed up just a few times. Its cognate antigen is unknown. These data come from a study of CD8 T cells in ankylosing spondylitis. Overall study results and limits: What seemed typical of ankylosing spondylitis blood was a TCR beta motif built from eight highly homologous variants. Past research had described some motif variants in reactive arthritis synovial fluid and blood.

With 6 bases removed from V and 8 bases from J, the gap between germline ends came to 12 bases. Germline V gene data show CDR1 as DFQATT and CDR2 as SNEGSKA (reference sequence). The CDR3 consists of 11 residues. Each CDR3 protein is one row after TCRdb ran MiXCR on the 5' RACE reads. The data show roughly 240,000 distinct CDR3 sequences, with roughly a third seen just once and around 4.5% held by the top ten. The chain has TRBV20-1 and TRBJ2-3, with D unclear. The receptor was derived from a male donor with ankylosing spondylitis or in good health (not recorded which). The sample was blood, either unsorted or a sorted T cell fraction (not recorded which). This chain's CDR3 is CSARALFTQYF. Written as DNA, the CDR3 is TGCAGTGCCCGAGCCTTGTTTACGCAGTATTTT.